This T cell receptor (beta chain) was captured in a study of blood T cell repertoires in COVID-19. This clone has a handful of counts. CDR1 LNHNV and CDR2 YYDKDF come from the germline V gene (reference sequence). Trimming cost V 1 base and J 7 bases, with 17 bases left between them. CDR3 length: 17 residues. Produced via immunoSEQ multiplex PCR; TCRdb's table is partial and in-frame only. The sample holds more than 250,000 clones, roughly 91% seen once. The material sequenced was peripheral blood. This clonotype was sampled from a man aged 50 to 60 with active or convalescent COVID-19. The J gene is TRBJ1-6, the V gene TRBV15; unclear D gene. The CDR3 region has the DNA TGTGCCACCAGCAGAGGGCGATACAGTCCCTCGAATTCACCCCTCCACTTT. It specifies CATSRGRYSPSNSPLHF.